The text below deals with one T cell receptor beta chain. This record belongs to a study of T cells in Graves' hyperthyroidism and ophthalmopathy. Amplification targeted TCR beta CDR3 regions from RNA transcripts. With the HTBI primer set, the TCR CDR3 went through a first round of RT-PCR. MiXCR, applied by TCRdb to the multiplex PCR reads, yields one record per CDR3 protein. The repertoire includes 350,000 or so distinct CDR3 sequences, 15% to 20% of them detected once, and around 54% sits in the top ten. The CDR3 covers 17 residues. The germline CDR1 and CDR2 sequences are KGHDR and SFDVKD. Unmatched junction bases numbered 7, after V lost 1 base and J lost 4 bases.

Sequenced input: blood. The origin of this receptor is a woman in her forties or fifties with Graves' hyperthyroidism. The V gene is TRBV24-1, the J gene TRBJ2-3; TRBD1 matches at 10 bases. The CDR3 bases are TGTGCCACCAGTGATTTTGCCGGGACAGGGGCTCCAGATACGCAGTATTTT. As protein: CATSDFAGTGAPDTQYF.